A selection of T cell receptor beta chains follows, all from one sample in a study of identical twins. A single record per CDR3 protein comes from TCRdb applying MiXCR to the 5' RACE reads. The table shows 1.5 million to 2 million distinct CDR3 sequences, with about 32% occurring only once. Specimen: cord blood. Receptors were obtained from a newborn girl in good health. Each CDR3 is given with its conserved first and last residue. The order of the fields is CDR3 DNA, CDR3 protein, J gene, V gene, clone size, D gene. D genes are given only for firm matches. Size is stated for part of the rows, as once, few or many counts, or as a class when the clone is expanded.

CDR3nt: TGTGCCAGCAGTGGGGAGCGGGAGTTTGGCTTTGACAATGAGCAGTTCTTC
CDR3aa: CASSGEREFGFDNEQFF
j_gene: TRBJ2-1
v_gene: TRBV2
abundance: NA
d_gene: TRBD2

CDR3nt: TGCGCCAGCAGCCGGGCGGGGAACTACAATGAGCAGTACTTC
CDR3aa: CASSRAGNYNEQYF
j_gene: TRBJ2-7
v_gene: TRBV5-1
abundance: NA
d_gene: NA

CDR3nt: TGTGCCAGCAGCTTAGGTTGGGCAGGGCCCACAGATACGCAGTATTTT
CDR3aa: CASSLGWAGPTDTQYF
j_gene: TRBJ2-3
v_gene: TRBV13
abundance: NA
d_gene: NA

CDR3nt: TGTGCCAGCAAGGGGGGCTCTACCTACGAGCAGTACTTC
CDR3aa: CASKGGSTYEQYF
j_gene: TRBJ2-7
v_gene: TRBV2
abundance: NA
d_gene: NA

CDR3nt: TGTGCCATCAATAACCTAGCGGGAGGGACCGGGGAGCTGTTTTTT
CDR3aa: CAINNLAGGTGELFF
j_gene: TRBJ2-2
v_gene: TRBV10-3
abundance: few
d_gene: TRBD2

CDR3nt: TGTGCCAGCAGCCCGGAAGGCTATAGCAATCAGCCCCAGCATTTT
CDR3aa: CASSPEGYSNQPQHF
j_gene: TRBJ1-5
v_gene: TRBV5-4
abundance: NA
d_gene: NA

CDR3nt: TGTGCCAGCAGCCAAGGTGGGGCCTACGAGCAGTACTTC
CDR3aa: CASSQGGAYEQYF
j_gene: TRBJ2-7
v_gene: TRBV4-2
abundance: many
d_gene: NA

CDR3nt: TGTGCCAGCAGCCTTCTAAAAGGGGGACTCCTCTACGAGCAGTACTTC
CDR3aa: CASSLLKGGLLYEQYF
j_gene: TRBJ2-7
v_gene: TRBV6-5
abundance: few
d_gene: NA

CDR3nt: TGTGCCAGCAGCTTTGGGGACAGGGAGATAGGATCACCCCTCCACTTT
CDR3aa: CASSFGDREIGSPLHF
j_gene: TRBJ1-6
v_gene: TRBV7-2
abundance: NA
d_gene: TRBD1

CDR3nt: TGTGCCAGCAGCTTCTACGGGTCCAACGAGCAGTACTTC
CDR3aa: CASSFYGSNEQYF
j_gene: TRBJ2-7
v_gene: TRBV13
abundance: few
d_gene: NA

CDR3nt: TGCGCCAGCAGGCCGACTAGCGGGAGGGCCCTAAACACCGGGGAGCTGTTTTTT
CDR3aa: CASRPTSGRALNTGELFF
j_gene: TRBJ2-2
v_gene: TRBV5-1
abundance: few
d_gene: TRBD2

CDR3nt: TGTGCCTGGAGTGAAACAGAGAACACTGAAGCTTTCTTT
CDR3aa: CAWSETENTEAFF
j_gene: TRBJ1-1
v_gene: TRBV30
abundance: NA
d_gene: NA

CDR3nt: TGTGCCAGCAGCAAAGCGCTTGCAGGGCACGGCTACACCTTC
CDR3aa: CASSKALAGHGYTF
j_gene: TRBJ1-2
v_gene: TRBV21-1
abundance: few
d_gene: NA

CDR3nt: TGCAGCGGTAGCCCCAGCTCCTACAATGAGCAGTACTTC
CDR3aa: CSGSPSSYNEQYF
j_gene: TRBJ2-7
v_gene: TRBV29-1
abundance: once
d_gene: NA

CDR3nt: TGTGCCAGCAGTGACGGACTCTACGAGCAGTACTTC
CDR3aa: CASSDGLYEQYF
j_gene: TRBJ2-7
v_gene: TRBV2
abundance: few
d_gene: NA

CDR3nt: TGTGCCAGCAGTATTCAGTTGGACCCAAACGAGCAGTACTTC
CDR3aa: CASSIQLDPNEQYF
j_gene: TRBJ2-7
v_gene: TRBV28
abundance: NA
d_gene: NA

CDR3nt: TGTGCCAGCAGCCCTCCGAACCCCGGTCCGTCCACAGATACGCAGTATTTT
CDR3aa: CASSPPNPGPSTDTQYF
j_gene: TRBJ2-3
v_gene: TRBV6-2/TRBV6-3
abundance: few
d_gene: NA

CDR3nt: TGTGCCAGCGGACACCAGTCTTATAATTCACCCCCCCACTTT
CDR3aa: CASGHQSYNSPPHF
j_gene: TRBJ1-6
v_gene: TRBV6-5
abundance: NA
d_gene: NA

CDR3nt: TGTGCCAGCAGGCCCTTCGGGGGGTATGAGCAGTTCTTC
CDR3aa: CASRPFGGYEQFF
j_gene: TRBJ2-1
v_gene: TRBV6-4
abundance: few
d_gene: TRBD2

CDR3nt: TGCAGTGGGAGGACTAGCGTAGATACGCAGTATTTT
CDR3aa: CSGRTSVDTQYF
j_gene: TRBJ2-3
v_gene: TRBV20-1
abundance: NA
d_gene: TRBD2

CDR3nt: TGTGCCAGCAGTTACGGGCAGGGCCTTTATGGCTACACCTTC
CDR3aa: CASSYGQGLYGYTF
j_gene: TRBJ1-2
v_gene: TRBV6-5
abundance: NA
d_gene: NA

CDR3nt: TGCAGCCCCCGCCACGGCCGGAGCACAGATACGCAGTATTTT
CDR3aa: CSPRHGRSTDTQYF
j_gene: TRBJ2-3
v_gene: TRBV20-1
abundance: NA
d_gene: NA

CDR3nt: TGTGCCAGCAGCTCCGATAGGAGGGTTTCGGCTACAGATACGCAGTATTTT
CDR3aa: CASSSDRRVSATDTQYF
j_gene: TRBJ2-3
v_gene: TRBV11-2
abundance: many
d_gene: NA

CDR3nt: TGTGCCAGCAGTCTACAGACCAACTATGGCTACACCTTC
CDR3aa: CASSLQTNYGYTF
j_gene: TRBJ1-2
v_gene: TRBV6-2/TRBV6-3
abundance: many
d_gene: NA

CDR3nt: TGTGCCAGCAGTCCTGGGACGGGCCCCGAAAAACCGTTTTTT
CDR3aa: CASSPGTGPEKPFF
j_gene: TRBJ1-4
v_gene: TRBV12-3/TRBV12-4
abundance: NA
d_gene: NA

CDR3nt: TGTGCCAGCAGGATAGGGGTGGAGAAGCCTTTCTTT
CDR3aa: CASRIGVEKPFF
j_gene: TRBJ1-1
v_gene: TRBV7-2
abundance: NA
d_gene: NA

CDR3nt: TGCGCCAGCAGCTTGGGGGGGACTAGCACGGCGCAGTATTTT
CDR3aa: CASSLGGTSTAQYF
j_gene: TRBJ2-3
v_gene: TRBV5-1
abundance: NA
d_gene: TRBD2

CDR3nt: TGCGCCAGCAGCCAGGAATGGCACCAATACAATGAGCAGTTCTTC
CDR3aa: CASSQEWHQYNEQFF
j_gene: TRBJ2-1
v_gene: TRBV4-1
abundance: few
d_gene: NA

CDR3nt: TGTGCCAGCTCACCTCGACAGGGGGCGGCTAGCGGTAGCTCCTACAATGAGCAGTTCTTC
CDR3aa: CASSPRQGAASGSSYNEQFF
j_gene: TRBJ2-1
v_gene: TRBV18
abundance: NA
d_gene: TRBD1

CDR3nt: TGTGCCAGCAGCCCCGCAGAGAGCACAGGTACGCAGTATTTT
CDR3aa: CASSPAESTGTQYF
j_gene: TRBJ2-3
v_gene: TRBV11-2
abundance: NA
d_gene: NA

CDR3nt: TGTGCCAGCTCACTCAGCGGCTACAATGAGCAGTACTTC
CDR3aa: CASSLSGYNEQYF
j_gene: TRBJ2-7
v_gene: TRBV12-3/TRBV12-4
abundance: many
d_gene: NA

CDR3nt: TGTGCCAGCAGTTTTGGCGGGAGCATTCCTACGCAGTATTTT
CDR3aa: CASSFGGSIPTQYF
j_gene: TRBJ2-3
v_gene: TRBV28
abundance: few
d_gene: TRBD2

CDR3nt: TGCAGCGTTGAATTCCGGGACAGTCTAACCTACGAGCAGTACTTC
CDR3aa: CSVEFRDSLTYEQYF
j_gene: TRBJ2-7
v_gene: TRBV29-1
abundance: NA
d_gene: TRBD1

CDR3nt: TGTGCCAGCAAAGGGGCTAGCGGGAGGGCCTTATACGAGCAGTACTTC
CDR3aa: CASKGASGRALYEQYF
j_gene: TRBJ2-7
v_gene: TRBV2
abundance: NA
d_gene: TRBD2

CDR3nt: TGCAGTGCGACACAGGGTGGGGAGCAGTACTTC
CDR3aa: CSATQGGEQYF
j_gene: TRBJ2-4
v_gene: TRBV20-1
abundance: NA
d_gene: NA

CDR3nt: TGTGCCAGCAGTTTAGACGGGGTACTTGGCAGGAAGACCCAGTACTTC
CDR3aa: CASSLDGVLGRKTQYF
j_gene: TRBJ2-5
v_gene: TRBV12-3/TRBV12-4
abundance: few
d_gene: NA

CDR3nt: TGCAGTGCTCCTCGTATTTTTCTAGCGGGACTACGGGGCTACAATGAGCAGTTCTTC
CDR3aa: CSAPRIFLAGLRGYNEQFF
j_gene: TRBJ2-1
v_gene: TRBV20-1
abundance: NA
d_gene: TRBD2

CDR3nt: TGCGCCAGCAGCCAAGTTGGGGGCTCCTATAATTCACCCCTCCACTTT
CDR3aa: CASSQVGGSYNSPLHF
j_gene: TRBJ1-6
v_gene: TRBV4-1
abundance: many
d_gene: NA

CDR3nt: TGTGCCAGCAGCTTAGTGGGCAGCATTAGCACAGATACGCAGTATTTT
CDR3aa: CASSLVGSISTDTQYF
j_gene: TRBJ2-3
v_gene: TRBV7-2
abundance: few
d_gene: NA

CDR3nt: TGCAGCGTTCAGGGAGGCACGAACACTGAAGCTTTCTTT
CDR3aa: CSVQGGTNTEAFF
j_gene: TRBJ1-1
v_gene: TRBV29-1
abundance: NA
d_gene: NA

CDR3nt: TGTGCCAGCAGCCAAGACGACGACGTGAACACTGAAGCTTTCTTT
CDR3aa: CASSQDDDVNTEAFF
j_gene: TRBJ1-1
v_gene: TRBV4-2
abundance: few
d_gene: NA

CDR3nt: TGTGCCAGCAGTTCCAGAAGACAGAACACTGAAGCTTTCTTT
CDR3aa: CASSSRRQNTEAFF
j_gene: TRBJ1-1
v_gene: TRBV12-3/TRBV12-4
abundance: NA
d_gene: NA

CDR3nt: TGTGCCAGCAGCCAAGAAAGACAAGTAGTGGGCTACACCTTC
CDR3aa: CASSQERQVVGYTF
j_gene: TRBJ1-2
v_gene: TRBV4-2
abundance: NA
d_gene: NA

CDR3nt: TGCGCCAGCAGCTTACCACTAGCGGCCTCCTACAATGAGCAGTTCTTC
CDR3aa: CASSLPLAASYNEQFF
j_gene: TRBJ2-1
v_gene: TRBV5-1
abundance: NA
d_gene: TRBD2

CDR3nt: TGTGCCAGCAGGTCTCCTAGCGGGAAATATGGGGGTACGCAGTATTTT
CDR3aa: CASRSPSGKYGGTQYF
j_gene: TRBJ2-3
v_gene: TRBV28
abundance: few
d_gene: TRBD2

CDR3nt: TGTGCCAGCAGTGCCAATACCGGGACCGAGCAGTACTTC
CDR3aa: CASSANTGTEQYF
j_gene: TRBJ2-7
v_gene: TRBV25-1
abundance: many
d_gene: NA

CDR3nt: TGTGCCAGCCATACGCAGTATTTT
CDR3aa: CASHTQYF
j_gene: TRBJ2-3
v_gene: TRBV2
abundance: many
d_gene: NA

CDR3nt: TGCAGTGCGAGAGACCTAGTTCCCTACGAGCAGTACTTC
CDR3aa: CSARDLVPYEQYF
j_gene: TRBJ2-7
v_gene: TRBV20-1
abundance: NA
d_gene: NA

CDR3nt: TGCGCCAGCAGCCCACGCGGATCGAGGGCAGATACGCAGTATTTT
CDR3aa: CASSPRGSRADTQYF
j_gene: TRBJ2-3
v_gene: TRBV4-1
abundance: many
d_gene: NA

CDR3nt: TGTGCTAGTGGTATCACGACTCAAAGCCGCAATGAGCAGTTCTTC
CDR3aa: CASGITTQSRNEQFF
j_gene: TRBJ2-1
v_gene: TRBV12-5
abundance: NA
d_gene: NA

CDR3nt: TGTGCCACCAGTCGACAGGGGGAAAGCGAGCAGTACTTC
CDR3aa: CATSRQGESEQYF
j_gene: TRBJ2-7
v_gene: TRBV24-1
abundance: NA
d_gene: TRBD1

CDR3nt: TGTGCCAGCAGTGTCGGGGGTCTCCAAGAGGCCCAGTACTTC
CDR3aa: CASSVGGLQEAQYF
j_gene: TRBJ2-7
v_gene: TRBV25-1
abundance: NA
d_gene: NA

CDR3nt: TGTGCCAGCAGTTTATCGGGGCGCCTCTCCTACAATGAGCAGTTCTTC
CDR3aa: CASSLSGRLSYNEQFF
j_gene: TRBJ2-1
v_gene: TRBV27
abundance: few
d_gene: NA

CDR3nt: TGTGCCAGCAGGCTTGAGGGCACAGATACGCAGTATTTT
CDR3aa: CASRLEGTDTQYF
j_gene: TRBJ2-3
v_gene: TRBV7-2
abundance: many
d_gene: NA

CDR3nt: TGCGCCAGCAGCCACGCAGACAAGGACTATGGCTACACCTTC
CDR3aa: CASSHADKDYGYTF
j_gene: TRBJ1-2
v_gene: TRBV4-1
abundance: few
d_gene: NA

CDR3nt: TGTGCCAGCAGGGGAGGACAGGGGGGCTACGAGCAGTACTTC
CDR3aa: CASRGGQGGYEQYF
j_gene: TRBJ2-7
v_gene: TRBV6-6
abundance: few
d_gene: TRBD1

CDR3nt: TGTGCCAGCAGTGATGGAACAGGGGCCTACGAGCAGTTCTTC
CDR3aa: CASSDGTGAYEQFF
j_gene: TRBJ2-1
v_gene: TRBV6-1
abundance: few
d_gene: TRBD1

CDR3nt: TGTGCCAGCAGCCTTAATCATGGGACTAGCGGGGGCAATGAGCAGTACTTC
CDR3aa: CASSLNHGTSGGNEQYF
j_gene: TRBJ2-7
v_gene: TRBV3-1
abundance: NA
d_gene: TRBD2

CDR3nt: TGTGCCACCCTACTACAGGCTTCACCCCTCCACTTT
CDR3aa: CATLLQASPLHF
j_gene: TRBJ1-6
v_gene: TRBV6-1
abundance: few
d_gene: NA